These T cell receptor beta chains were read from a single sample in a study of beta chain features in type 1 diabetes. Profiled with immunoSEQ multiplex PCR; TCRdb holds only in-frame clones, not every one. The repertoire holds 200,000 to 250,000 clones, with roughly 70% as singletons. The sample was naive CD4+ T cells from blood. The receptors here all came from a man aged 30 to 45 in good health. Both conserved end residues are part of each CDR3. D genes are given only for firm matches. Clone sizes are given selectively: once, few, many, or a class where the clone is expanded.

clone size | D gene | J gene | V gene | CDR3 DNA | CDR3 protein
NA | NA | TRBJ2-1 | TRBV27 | TGTGCCAGCAGTTTACAATCTCAGGGGCAGGGTGAGCAGTTCTTC | CASSLQSQGQGEQFF
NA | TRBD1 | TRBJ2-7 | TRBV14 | TGTGCCAGCAGCTGGGACAGGGGCGGCGAGCAGTACTTC | CASSWDRGGEQYF
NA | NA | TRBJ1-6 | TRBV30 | TGTGCCTGGAGTCGGAGGGGCTCCTATAATTCACCCCTCCACTTT | CAWSRRGSYNSPLHF
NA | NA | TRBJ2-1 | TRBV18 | TGTGCCAGCTCACCACCATTCAATGAGCAGTTCTTC | CASSPPFNEQFF
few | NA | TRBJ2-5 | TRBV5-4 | TGTGCCTTCGGGACGACCGAGGCCCAGTACTTC | CAFGTTEAQYF
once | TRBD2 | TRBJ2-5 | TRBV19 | TGTGCCAGTAGCCCTGAGGGGAGGGGACAAGAGACCCAGTACTTC | CASSPEGRGQETQYF
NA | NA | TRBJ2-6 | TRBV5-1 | TGCGCCAGCAGCGCGGATGGGGCCAACGTCCTGACTTTC | CASSADGANVLTF
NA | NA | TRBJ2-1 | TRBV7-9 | TGTGCCAGCAGCCAAACCGGGACAAAATACAATGAGCAGTTCTTC | CASSQTGTKYNEQFF
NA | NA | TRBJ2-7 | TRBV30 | TGTGCCTGGAGTGTACTCGACTACGAGCAGTACTTC | CAWSVLDYEQYF
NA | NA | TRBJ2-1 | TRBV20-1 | TGCAGTGCTAGCGCGGGTGAGCAGTTCTTC | CSASAGEQFF
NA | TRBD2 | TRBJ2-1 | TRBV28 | TGTGCCAGCAGTTCCGCTAGCGGGAGCTCCTACAATGAGCAGTTCTTC | CASSSASGSSYNEQFF
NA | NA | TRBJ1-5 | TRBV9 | TGTGCCAGCAGCGTAGGATCAGGGCCCGATCAGCCCCAGCATTTT | CASSVGSGPDQPQHF
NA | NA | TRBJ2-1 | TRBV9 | TGTGCCAGCAGCGTCGGGACTCCGAGCTACAATGAGCAGTTCTTC | CASSVGTPSYNEQFF
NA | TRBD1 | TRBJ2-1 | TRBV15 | TGTGCCACCAGCACTAGGACAGGGAGCTCCTACAATGAGCAGTTCTTC | CATSTRTGSSYNEQFF
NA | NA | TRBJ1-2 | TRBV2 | TGTGCCAGCAGTTTACAGGGACACTATGGCTACACCTTC | CASSLQGHYGYTF
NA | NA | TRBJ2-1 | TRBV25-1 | TGTGCCAGCAGTGAACCAGGGGATTACAATGAGCAGTTCTTC | CASSEPGDYNEQFF
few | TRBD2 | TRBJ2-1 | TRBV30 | TGTGCCTGGAGACTAGCGTTCTCCGGGGAGCAGTTCTTC | CAWRLAFSGEQFF
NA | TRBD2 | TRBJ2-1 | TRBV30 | TGTGCCTGGAGTGTGAGCGGGGCTACCTACAATGAGCAGTTCTTC | CAWSVSGATYNEQFF
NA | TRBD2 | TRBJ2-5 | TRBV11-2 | TGTGCCAGCAGTTGGGGGAGGGCTTTCCAAGAGACCCAGTACTTC | CASSWGRAFQETQYF
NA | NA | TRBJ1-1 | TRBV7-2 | TGTGCCAGCAGCCCTAAGCTGGTGAACACTGAAGCTTTCTTT | CASSPKLVNTEAFF
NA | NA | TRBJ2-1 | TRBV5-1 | TGCGCCAGCAGCTTGGGGAGCTCCTACAATGAGCAGTTCTTC | CASSLGSSYNEQFF
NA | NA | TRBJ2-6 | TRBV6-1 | TGTGCCAGCAGTGCCTCGGGAGCTGGGGCCAACGTCCTGACTTTC | CASSASGAGANVLTF
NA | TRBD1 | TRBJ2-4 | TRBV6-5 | TGTGCCAGCAGTTCGGACAGTGGGACAGCCAAGATTCAGTACTTC | CASSSDSGTAKIQYF
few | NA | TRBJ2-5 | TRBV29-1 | TGCAGCGCCCTAGGGGAGACCCAGTACTTC | CSALGETQYF
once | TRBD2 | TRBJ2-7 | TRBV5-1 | TGCGCCAGCAGCTTAAGCGGGAATTACGAGCAGTACTTC | CASSLSGNYEQYF
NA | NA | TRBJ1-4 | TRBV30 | TGTGCCTGGAAAACCGGGACATCAACTGAAAAACTGTTTTTT | CAWKTGTSTEKLFF
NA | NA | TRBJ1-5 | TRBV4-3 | TGCGCCAGCAGCCCCAGAATCGGGCAGCATAATCAGCCCCAGCATTTT | CASSPRIGQHNQPQHF
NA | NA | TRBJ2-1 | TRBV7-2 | TGTGCCAGCAGTCGCAGCGGAAGCTCCTACAATGAGCAGTTCTTC | CASSRSGSSYNEQFF
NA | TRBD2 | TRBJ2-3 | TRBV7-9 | TGTGCCAGCAGCTTGACCTCTAGCGGGACGTCAGATACGCAGTATTTT | CASSLTSSGTSDTQYF
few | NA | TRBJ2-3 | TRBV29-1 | TGCAGCGTTCTGACAGGCGATACGCAGTATTTT | CSVLTGDTQYF
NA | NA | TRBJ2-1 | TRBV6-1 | TGTGCCAGCAGCCCTACAGGGATTAGGCAGGAGCAGTTCTTC | CASSPTGIRQEQFF
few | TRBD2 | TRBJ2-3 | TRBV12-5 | TGTGCTAGTGGTCTCGCTAGCGGGAGGGCCGGGGATACGCAGTATTTT | CASGLASGRAGDTQYF
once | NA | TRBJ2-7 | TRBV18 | TGTGCCAGCTCACCAGGGCGGGGGCCTCTCGAGCAGTACTTC | CASSPGRGPLEQYF
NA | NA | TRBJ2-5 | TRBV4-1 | TGCGCCAGCAGCCAAGTGCCAGGGGAAGAGACCCAGTACTTC | CASSQVPGEETQYF
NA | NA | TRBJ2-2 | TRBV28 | TGTGCCAGCAGTTTTGGGCATACGAACACCGGGGAGCTGTTTTTT | CASSFGHTNTGELFF
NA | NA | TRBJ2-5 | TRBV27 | TGTGCCAGCAGTTTCAGGGAGACCCAGTACTTC | CASSFRETQYF
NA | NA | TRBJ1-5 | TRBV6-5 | TGTGCCAGCAGTTACGGTGGGGCAAGCAATCAGCCCCAGCATTTT | CASSYGGASNQPQHF
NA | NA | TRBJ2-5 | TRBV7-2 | TGTGCCAGCAGGGAGACCGGGACATTAAAAGAGACCCAGTACTTC | CASRETGTLKETQYF
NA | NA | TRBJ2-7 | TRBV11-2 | TGTGCCAGCAGTATCGGGACTGAGACCTACGAGCAGTACTTC | CASSIGTETYEQYF
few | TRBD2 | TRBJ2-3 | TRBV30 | TGTGCCCTGGCGGGGCTAGCGGGGGTAGATACGCAGTATTTT | CALAGLAGVDTQYF
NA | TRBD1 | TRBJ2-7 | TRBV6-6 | TGTGCCAGCAGTTCCTCGGGACAGCAGAGCTCCTACGAGCAGTACTTC | CASSSSGQQSSYEQYF
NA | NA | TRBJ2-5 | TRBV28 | TGTGCCAGCAGTTTACTATTTCCAGGGTTGGAGACCCAGTACTTC | CASSLLFPGLETQYF
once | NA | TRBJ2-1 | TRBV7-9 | TGTGCCAGCCCTGAGCAGTTCTTC | CASPEQFF
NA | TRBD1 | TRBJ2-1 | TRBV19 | TGTGCCAGTAGTTGGGACAGGGACTACAATGAGCAGTTCTTC | CASSWDRDYNEQFF
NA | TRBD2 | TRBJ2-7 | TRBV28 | TGTGCCAGCAGTTTAGGCCCCGCTAGCGGGGTAAAACCCTACGAGCAGTACTTC | CASSLGPASGVKPYEQYF
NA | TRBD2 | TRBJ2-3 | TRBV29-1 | TGCAGCGTTGCACTAGCGGGAGGGCTCTCTAGCACAGATACGCAGTATTTT | CSVALAGGLSSTDTQYF